These T cell receptor beta chains were read from a single sample in a study of blood T cell repertoires in COVID-19. Data came from immunoSEQ multiplex PCR; TCRdb stores just in-frame clones and leaves some out. Here the sample spans a few hundred thousand clones, approximately 87% being singletons. Sequenced input: peripheral blood. The receptor source for this set is a man aged 55 to 70 who had recovered from COVID-19. Both conserved end residues are part of each CDR3. D genes are given only for firm matches. Clone size appears in some rows only: once, few, many, or a class for an expanded clone.

size,J,V,D,length,DNA,CDR3
few,TRBJ1-3,TRBV4-3,-,13,TGCGCCAGCAGCCGCACAGCTGGAAACACCATATATTTT,CASSRTAGNTIYF
-,TRBJ2-2,TRBV9,-,14,TGTGCCAGCAGCGTACAGGTACTCACCGGGGAGCTGTTTTTT,CASSVQVLTGELFF
-,TRBJ1-1,TRBV5-1,-,14,TGCGCCAGCAGCTTGAATCCGGAGGGCACTGAAGCTTTCTTT,CASSLNPEGTEAFF
-,TRBJ1-4,TRBV28,-,14,TGTGCCAGCCATAGCGTGCGGGAAAATGAAAAACTGTTTTTT,CASHSVRENEKLFF
-,TRBJ2-2,TRBV2,-,16,TGTGCCAGCAAGATAGGTCTGGGGGCCTTTGCTGGGGAGCTGTTTTTT,CASKIGLGAFAGELFF
few,TRBJ2-3,TRBV27,TRBD1,14,TGTGCCAGCAGTTTACTAAGGGGACAGGTTACGCAGTATTTT,CASSLLRGQVTQYF
-,TRBJ2-7,TRBV7-2,-,14,TGTGCCAGCATTGGACAGTCCTTCTCCTACGAGCAGTACTTC,CASIGQSFSYEQYF
-,TRBJ1-4,TRBV5-4,TRBD1,16,TGTGCCAGCAGCGAACTCCCGGGACAGGGGAATGAAAAACTGTTTTTT,CASSELPGQGNEKLFF
-,TRBJ1-5,TRBV15,-,15,TGTGCCACCAGCAGCTTAGAAGGACCGACAGCTACTCCGCATTTT,CATSSLEGPTATPHF
-,TRBJ2-2,TRBV2,-,12,TGTGCCAGCAGTCTGAACACCGGGGAGCTGTTTTTT,CASSLNTGELFF
-,TRBJ1-6,TRBV30,-,13,TGTGCCTGGAGCCGACAGGACAATTCACCCCTCCACTTT,CAWSRQDNSPLHF
once,TRBJ1-5,TRBV3-1/TRBV3-2,-,13,TGTGCCAGCAGCGAGGGTTCCAATCAGCCCCAGCATTTT,CASSEGSNQPQHF
-,TRBJ1-5,TRBV24-1,-,17,TGTGCCACCAGTGAAAATCACAGGGAATTTGGAAGTCAGCCCCAGCATTTT,CATSENHREFGSQPQHF
once,TRBJ2-5,TRBV27,TRBD1,18,TGTGCCAGCAGTTTGAGGGGGCGCGTGATAAGGCCCGAAGAGACCCAGTACTTC,CASSLRGRVIRPEETQYF
-,TRBJ2-7,TRBV30,TRBD2,13,TGTGCCTGGACCCTTATGCGGGGGGGCGAGCAGTACTTC,CAWTLMRGGEQYF
once,TRBJ2-1,TRBV6-1,TRBD2,17,TGTGCCAGCAGTGGTAGGACTAGCGGGAGATTGGGAAATGAGCAGTTCTTC,CASSGRTSGRLGNEQFF
-,TRBJ1-6,TRBV3-1/TRBV3-2,-,17,TGTGCCAGCAGCCCAACCTCCGGGGGGCGGTGGGATTCACCCCTCCACTTT,CASSPTSGGRWDSPLHF
-,TRBJ2-1,TRBV19,TRBD2,15,TGTGCCAGTAGTGGGACTAGCGGGAGCGGGGAGGAGCAGTTCTTC,CASSGTSGSGEEQFF
-,TRBJ1-2,TRBV30,TRBD1,17,TGTGCCTGGAGGGTGTTGGGGACAGGGGGCCTGGACTATGGCTACACCTTC,CAWRVLGTGGLDYGYTF
once,TRBJ1-1,TRBV5-6,-,14,TGTGCCAGCAGCGCCCTAGACAGGAACACTGAAGCTTTCTTT,CASSALDRNTEAFF
medium-sized,TRBJ1-3,TRBV4-3,-,16,TGCGCCAGCAGCCAAGAGTTTTCGGGTGGGGGCAACACCATATATTTT,CASSQEFSGGGNTIYF
-,TRBJ2-5,TRBV7-2,-,12,TGTGCCAGCAGTGTAGTGGAAGAGACCCAGTACTTC,CASSVVEETQYF
-,TRBJ2-5,TRBV3-1/TRBV3-2,TRBD1,15,TGTGCCAGCAGCCGTGACAGGGATCGGGGAGAGACCCAGTACTTC,CASSRDRDRGETQYF
-,TRBJ1-1,TRBV19,-,12,TGTGCCAGTAGCGTCCTCCTGGGGGGGGCTTTCTTT,CASSVLLGGAFF
-,TRBJ1-2,TRBV14,TRBD1,15,TGTGCCAGCAGCCTTGTAGGGGGCGCATCGTATGGCTACACCTTC,CASSLVGGASYGYTF
-,TRBJ2-1,TRBV3-1/TRBV3-2,TRBD2,16,TGTGCCAGCAGCCCCCTGAGGCTAGCGGGAAACAATGAGCAGTTCTTC,CASSPLRLAGNNEQFF
-,TRBJ2-3,TRBV7-3,-,16,TGTGCCAGCAGCTTAGCGCCCTCCGGGAGTAGAGATACGCAGTATTTT,CASSLAPSGSRDTQYF
-,TRBJ2-5,TRBV3-1/TRBV3-2,-,11,TGTGCCAGCAGCCAAGATCAGGACAGTGACTTC,CASSQDQDSDF
few,TRBJ1-6,TRBV2,TRBD1,14,TGTGCCAGCCGGGACAGGGGATTCGATTCACCCCTCCACTTT,CASRDRGFDSPLHF
-,TRBJ2-1,TRBV21-1,-,14,TGTGCCAGCAGCAAGCTTTTGATCGGGGGTGAGCAGTTCTTC,CASSKLLIGGEQFF
-,TRBJ1-5,TRBV3-1/TRBV3-2,TRBD1,16,TGTGCCAGCAGCCCCGGAGACAAGGGGACAGGTCAGCCCCAGCATTTT,CASSPGDKGTGQPQHF